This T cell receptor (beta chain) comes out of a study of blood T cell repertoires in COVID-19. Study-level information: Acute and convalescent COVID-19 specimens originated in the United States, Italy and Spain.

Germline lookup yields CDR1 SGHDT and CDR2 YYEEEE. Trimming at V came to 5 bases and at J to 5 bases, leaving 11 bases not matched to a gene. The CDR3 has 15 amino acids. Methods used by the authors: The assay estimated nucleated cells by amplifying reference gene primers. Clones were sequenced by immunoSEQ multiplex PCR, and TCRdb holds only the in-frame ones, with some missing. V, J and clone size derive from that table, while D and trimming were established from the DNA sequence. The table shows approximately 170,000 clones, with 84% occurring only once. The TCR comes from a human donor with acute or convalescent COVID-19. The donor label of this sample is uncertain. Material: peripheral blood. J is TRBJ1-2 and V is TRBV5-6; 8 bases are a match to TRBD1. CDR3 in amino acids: CASSPTGQGGYGYTF. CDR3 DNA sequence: TGTGCCAGCAGTCCCACCGGACAGGGAGGGTATGGCTACACCTTC.